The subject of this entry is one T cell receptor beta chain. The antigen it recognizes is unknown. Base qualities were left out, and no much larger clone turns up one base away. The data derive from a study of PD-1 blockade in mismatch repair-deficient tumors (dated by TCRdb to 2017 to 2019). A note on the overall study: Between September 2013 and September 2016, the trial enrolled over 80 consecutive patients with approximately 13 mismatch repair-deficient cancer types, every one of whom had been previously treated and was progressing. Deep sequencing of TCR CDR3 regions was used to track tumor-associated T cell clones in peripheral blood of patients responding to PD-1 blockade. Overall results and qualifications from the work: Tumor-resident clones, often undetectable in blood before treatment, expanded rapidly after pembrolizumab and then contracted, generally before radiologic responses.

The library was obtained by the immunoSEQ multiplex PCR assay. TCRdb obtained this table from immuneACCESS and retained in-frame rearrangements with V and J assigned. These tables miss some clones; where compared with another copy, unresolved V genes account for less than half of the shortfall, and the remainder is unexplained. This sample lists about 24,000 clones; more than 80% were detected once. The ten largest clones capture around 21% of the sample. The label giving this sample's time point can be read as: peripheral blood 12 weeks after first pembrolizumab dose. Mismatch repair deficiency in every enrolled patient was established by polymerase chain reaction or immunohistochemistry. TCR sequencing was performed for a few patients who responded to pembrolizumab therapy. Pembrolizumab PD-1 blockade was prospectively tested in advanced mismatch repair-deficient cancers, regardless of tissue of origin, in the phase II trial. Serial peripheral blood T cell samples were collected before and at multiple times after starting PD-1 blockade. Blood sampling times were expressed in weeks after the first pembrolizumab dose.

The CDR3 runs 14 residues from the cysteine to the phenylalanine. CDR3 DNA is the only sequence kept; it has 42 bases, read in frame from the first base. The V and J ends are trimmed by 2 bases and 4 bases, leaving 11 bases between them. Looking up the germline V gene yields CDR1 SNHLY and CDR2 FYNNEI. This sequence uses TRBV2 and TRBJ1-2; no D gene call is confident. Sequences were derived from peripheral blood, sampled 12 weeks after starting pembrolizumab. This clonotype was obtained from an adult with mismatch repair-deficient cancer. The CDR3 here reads CASSEFRDSYGYTF. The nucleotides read TGTGCCAGCAGTGAATTTCGGGATTCCTATGGCTACACCTTC.